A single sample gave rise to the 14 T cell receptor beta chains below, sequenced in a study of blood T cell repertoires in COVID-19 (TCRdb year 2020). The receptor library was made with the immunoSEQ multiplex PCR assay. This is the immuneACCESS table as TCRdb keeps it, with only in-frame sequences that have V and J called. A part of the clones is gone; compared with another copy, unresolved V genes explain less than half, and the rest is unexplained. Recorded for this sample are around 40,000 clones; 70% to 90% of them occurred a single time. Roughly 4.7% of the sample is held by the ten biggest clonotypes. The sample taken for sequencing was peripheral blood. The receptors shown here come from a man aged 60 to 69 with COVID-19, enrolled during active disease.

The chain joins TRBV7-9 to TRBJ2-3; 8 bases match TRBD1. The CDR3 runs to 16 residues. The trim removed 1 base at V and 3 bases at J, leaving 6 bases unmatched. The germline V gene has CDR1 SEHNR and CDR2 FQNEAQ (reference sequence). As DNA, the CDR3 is TGTGCCAGCAGCTTAGAGCAGGGGGCATGGACAGATACGCAGTATTTT. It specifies CASSLEQGAWTDTQYF. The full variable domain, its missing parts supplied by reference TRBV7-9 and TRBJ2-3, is DTGVSQNPRHKITKRGQNVTFRCDPISEHNRLYWYRQTLGQGPEFLTYFQNEAQLEKSRLLSDRFSAERPKGSFSTLEIQRTEQGDSAMYLCASSLEQGAWTDTQYFGPGTRLTVL.

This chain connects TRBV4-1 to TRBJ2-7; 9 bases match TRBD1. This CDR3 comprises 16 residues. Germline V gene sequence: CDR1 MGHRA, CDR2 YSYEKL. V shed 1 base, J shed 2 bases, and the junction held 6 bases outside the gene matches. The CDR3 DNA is TGCGCCAGCAGCCAAGCTCCGGGACAGGGCACCTACGAGCAGTACTTC. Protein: CASSQAPGQGTYEQYF.

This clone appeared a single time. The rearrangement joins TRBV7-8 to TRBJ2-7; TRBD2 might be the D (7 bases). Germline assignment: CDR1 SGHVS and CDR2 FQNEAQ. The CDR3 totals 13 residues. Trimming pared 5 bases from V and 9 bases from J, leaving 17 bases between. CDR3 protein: CASSREGGRGQYF. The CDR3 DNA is TGTGCCAGCAGCCGAGAGGGGGGGAGGGGGCAGTACTTC.

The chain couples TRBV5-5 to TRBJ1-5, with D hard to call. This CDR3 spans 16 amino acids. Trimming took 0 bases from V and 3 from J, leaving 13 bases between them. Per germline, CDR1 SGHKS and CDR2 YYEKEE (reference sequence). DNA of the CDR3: TGTGCCAGCAGCTTGGGGGTCAGCGCGGTCAATCAGCCCCAGCATTTT. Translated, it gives CASSLGVSAVNQPQHF.

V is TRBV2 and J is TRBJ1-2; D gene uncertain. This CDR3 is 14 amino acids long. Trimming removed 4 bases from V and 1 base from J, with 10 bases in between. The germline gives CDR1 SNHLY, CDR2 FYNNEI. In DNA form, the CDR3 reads TGTGCCAGCAGTGCCGAAGCCTTTAACTATGGCTACACCTTC. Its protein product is CASSAEAFNYGYTF.

The CDR3 is CASSKDTGRGCTDTQYF. DNA of the CDR3: TGTGCCAGCAGCAAAGATACAGGGAGGGGATGCACAGATACGCAGTATTTT. The chain couples TRBV21-1 to TRBJ2-3; TRBD2, the table's D call, was not compared with the DNA. TRBV21-1 is a listed pseudogene. CDR3 length: 17 residues.

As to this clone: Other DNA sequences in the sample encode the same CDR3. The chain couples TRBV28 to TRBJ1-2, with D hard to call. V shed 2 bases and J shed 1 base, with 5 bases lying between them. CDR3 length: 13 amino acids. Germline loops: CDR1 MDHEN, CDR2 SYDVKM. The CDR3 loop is CASSLRVNYGYTF. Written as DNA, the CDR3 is TGTGCCAGCAGTTTACGAGTTAACTATGGCTACACCTTC.

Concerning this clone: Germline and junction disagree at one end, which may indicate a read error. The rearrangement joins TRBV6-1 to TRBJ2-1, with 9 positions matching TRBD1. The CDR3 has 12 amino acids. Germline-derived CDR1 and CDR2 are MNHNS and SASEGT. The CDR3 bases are TGTGCCAGCAGTGAACGGAGGACAGGGGCTGTCTTC. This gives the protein CASSERRTGAVF.

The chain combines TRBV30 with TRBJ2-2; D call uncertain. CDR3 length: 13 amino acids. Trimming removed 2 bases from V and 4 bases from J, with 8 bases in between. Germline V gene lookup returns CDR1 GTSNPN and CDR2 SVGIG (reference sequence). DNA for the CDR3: TGTGCCTGGAGTCAGGTCACCACCGGGGAGCTGTTTTTT. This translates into CAWSQVTTGELFF.

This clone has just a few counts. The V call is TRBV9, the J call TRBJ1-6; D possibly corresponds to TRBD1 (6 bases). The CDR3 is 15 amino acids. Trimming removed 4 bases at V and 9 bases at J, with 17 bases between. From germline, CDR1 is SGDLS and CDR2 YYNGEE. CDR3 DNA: TGTGCCAGCAGCCCCCAGGGTAGGGGGTCTTCACCCCTCCACTTT. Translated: CASSPQGRGSSPLHF.

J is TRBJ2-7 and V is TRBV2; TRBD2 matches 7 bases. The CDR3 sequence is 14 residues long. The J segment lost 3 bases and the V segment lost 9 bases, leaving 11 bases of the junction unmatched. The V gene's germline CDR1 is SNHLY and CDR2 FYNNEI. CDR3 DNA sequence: TGTGCCAGTTTAGATGAGCGGGAAGGCTACGAGCAGTACTTC. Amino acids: CASLDEREGYEQYF.

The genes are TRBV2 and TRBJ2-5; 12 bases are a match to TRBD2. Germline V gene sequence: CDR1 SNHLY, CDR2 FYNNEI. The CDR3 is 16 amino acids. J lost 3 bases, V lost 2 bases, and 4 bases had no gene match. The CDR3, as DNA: TGTGCCAGCAGTGAATTCAGGACTAGCGGGGAAGAGACCCAGTACTTC. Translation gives CASSEFRTSGEETQYF.

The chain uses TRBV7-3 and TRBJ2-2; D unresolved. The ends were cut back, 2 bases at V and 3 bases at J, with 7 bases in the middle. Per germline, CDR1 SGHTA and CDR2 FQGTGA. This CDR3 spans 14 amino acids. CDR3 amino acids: CASSLARDTGELFF. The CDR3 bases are TGTGCCAGCAGCTTAGCCCGGGACACCGGGGAGCTGTTTTTT.

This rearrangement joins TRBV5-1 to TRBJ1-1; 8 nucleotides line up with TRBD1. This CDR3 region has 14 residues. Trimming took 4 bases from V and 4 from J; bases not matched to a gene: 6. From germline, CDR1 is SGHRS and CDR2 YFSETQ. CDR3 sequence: CASSGRTGSTEAFF. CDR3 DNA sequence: TGCGCCAGCAGCGGACGGACAGGGAGCACTGAAGCTTTCTTT.